The rows below give T cell receptor beta chains drawn from one sample of a study of OX40 agonist ivuxolimab in advanced cancers. Measured with immunoSEQ multiplex PCR; TCRdb has only the in-frame clones, and not every one. The sample includes under 80,000 clones, 90% to 95% of them seen just once. Specimen: CD4+ or CD8+ T cells sorted from blood, collected in a trial of the OX40 agonist ivuxolimab. All receptors derive from an adult with an advanced solid tumor such as melanoma, head and neck, liver or kidney cancer. Both conserved end residues are part of each CDR3. Fields, in order: CDR3 DNA, CDR3 protein, clone size, V gene, J gene, D gene. D genes are given only for firm matches. Not all rows give a size; the values are once, few, many and, for expanded clones, a class.

DNA: TGCGCCAGCAGCCAGGCACTAGCGGGAGAGGAGCAGTACTTC
CDR3: CASSQALAGEEQYF
size: NA
V: TRBV5-1
J: TRBJ2-7
D: TRBD2

DNA: TGTGCCAGCAGCTTGGCGCCAGGGACGTTAGAGACCCAGTACTTC
CDR3: CASSLAPGTLETQYF
size: once
V: TRBV5-4
J: TRBJ2-5
D: NA

DNA: TGTGCCAGTAGTATAGGGCCAGGGGGCTATGAGACCCAGTACTTC
CDR3: CASSIGPGGYETQYF
size: NA
V: TRBV19
J: TRBJ2-5
D: TRBD1

DNA: TGTGCCAGTAGACCTTCGGGGGCTACCTACGAGCAGTACTTC
CDR3: CASRPSGATYEQYF
size: NA
V: TRBV19
J: TRBJ2-7
D: NA

DNA: TGTGCCAGCAGCGTAGGGGTGGGGGGCGCGGAAAAACTGTTTTTT
CDR3: CASSVGVGGAEKLFF
size: NA
V: TRBV9
J: TRBJ1-4
D: NA

DNA: TGTGCCAGCAGCCTTCGCTCGGGACATGGCTACACCTTC
CDR3: CASSLRSGHGYTF
size: NA
V: TRBV6-6
J: TRBJ1-2
D: NA

DNA: TGTGCCAGCAGCACCCAGGCAGGGGGCGAGATCTTC
CDR3: CASSTQAGGEIF
size: NA
V: TRBV9
J: TRBJ2-1
D: TRBD1

DNA: TGTGCCAGCTCCCTAAGCGGGGTAAACACTGAAGCTTTCTTT
CDR3: CASSLSGVNTEAFF
size: NA
V: TRBV18
J: TRBJ1-1
D: NA

DNA: TGTGCCAGCAGCTTGTTTGGGGAGCAGTACTTC
CDR3: CASSLFGEQYF
size: few
V: TRBV5-4
J: TRBJ2-7
D: NA

DNA: TGCAGCGTCGCGGGTAGTTCTGGAAACACCATATATTTT
CDR3: CSVAGSSGNTIYF
size: NA
V: TRBV29-1
J: TRBJ1-3
D: NA

DNA: TGTGCCAGCAGCACCGCTCGGGAAATCTACGGGTTCTACGAGCAGTACTTC
CDR3: CASSTAREIYGFYEQYF
size: NA
V: TRBV9
J: TRBJ2-7
D: NA

DNA: TGTGCCAGCAGTTTCCACGGGACAGGGGGCTACGAGCAGTACTTC
CDR3: CASSFHGTGGYEQYF
size: NA
V: TRBV28
J: TRBJ2-7
D: TRBD1

DNA: TGTGCCTGGGGCTTAACCGGGACAGGGGGCGAGCAGTACTTC
CDR3: CAWGLTGTGGEQYF
size: NA
V: TRBV30
J: TRBJ2-7
D: TRBD1

DNA: TGTGCCAGCAGCCAAGCGCGGGGGGTATGGAATGAGCAGTTCTTC
CDR3: CASSQARGVWNEQFF
size: NA
V: TRBV14
J: TRBJ2-1
D: TRBD2

DNA: TGTGCCAGCAGCTTATTTTCAGATTCCTACAATGAGCAGTTCTTC
CDR3: CASSLFSDSYNEQFF
size: once
V: TRBV7-2
J: TRBJ2-1
D: NA

DNA: TGCGCCAGCAGCCAAGATTCCCCCCGGGGGACTAGCGGGAGAGGTAATGAGCAGTTCTTC
CDR3: CASSQDSPRGTSGRGNEQFF
size: NA
V: TRBV4-3
J: TRBJ2-1
D: TRBD2

DNA: TGTGCCAGTAGTATAATAGGGTCGGACATTCAGTACTTC
CDR3: CASSIIGSDIQYF
size: NA
V: TRBV19
J: TRBJ2-4
D: NA

DNA: TGTGCCAGCAGCTTGAACGGGGCCCCGAGCACCGGGGAGCTGTTTTTT
CDR3: CASSLNGAPSTGELFF
size: NA
V: TRBV5-5
J: TRBJ2-2
D: NA

DNA: TGTGCCAGCTCACGCATTTCGGGGGGCCCTCCTACGCAGTATTTT
CDR3: CASSRISGGPPTQYF
size: NA
V: TRBV6-5
J: TRBJ2-3
D: NA

DNA: TGTGCCAGCAGCTTGGTCCAGGTAAACACTGAAGCTTTCTTT
CDR3: CASSLVQVNTEAFF
size: NA
V: TRBV5-6
J: TRBJ1-1
D: NA

DNA: TGTGCCTGGAGATCGTCCGGGGAGCTGTTTTTT
CDR3: CAWRSSGELFF
size: few
V: TRBV30
J: TRBJ2-2
D: NA

DNA: TGTGCCAGCAGCAATCACTTGGGCGAGCAGTACTTC
CDR3: CASSNHLGEQYF
size: NA
V: TRBV7-2
J: TRBJ2-7
D: NA

DNA: TGTGCCAGCAGTTCGGGACTAGCTGAGCAGTTCTTC
CDR3: CASSSGLAEQFF
size: NA
V: TRBV6-5
J: TRBJ2-1
D: TRBD2

DNA: TGTGCCAGCAGCTTAAGGGACAGGGTTCTGTATGAGCAGTTCTTC
CDR3: CASSLRDRVLYEQFF
size: NA
V: TRBV7-8
J: TRBJ2-1
D: TRBD1

DNA: TGCGCCAGCAGCTTCTCAGAGGACAGGGGTACGGACTTC
CDR3: CASSFSEDRGTDF
size: NA
V: TRBV5-1
J: TRBJ2-7
D: TRBD1

DNA: TGCGCCAGCAGCCCCCCCCAAGGGGCCTACGAGCAGTACTTC
CDR3: CASSPPQGAYEQYF
size: NA
V: TRBV4-1
J: TRBJ2-7
D: NA

DNA: TGTGCCAGCAGTTACCGTGCAAACACCGGGGAGCTGTTTTTT
CDR3: CASSYRANTGELFF
size: NA
V: TRBV6-6
J: TRBJ2-2
D: NA

DNA: TGCAGCGTTGTGAGGGCGTACGAGCAGTACTTC
CDR3: CSVVRAYEQYF
size: NA
V: TRBV29-1
J: TRBJ2-7
D: NA

DNA: TGTGCCGTCGGGACTAGCGGACCTAGCACAGATACGCAGTATTTT
CDR3: CAVGTSGPSTDTQYF
size: NA
V: TRBV30
J: TRBJ2-3
D: TRBD2

DNA: TGTGCCAGCAGTTCGGTTGGCGGGATCGGTGAGCAGTTCTTC
CDR3: CASSSVGGIGEQFF
size: NA
V: TRBV6-5
J: TRBJ2-1
D: NA

DNA: TGCGCCAGCAGCCAAGGCTTGAGACAGGGGGACTATGGCTACACCTTC
CDR3: CASSQGLRQGDYGYTF
size: NA
V: TRBV4-3
J: TRBJ1-2
D: TRBD1

DNA: TGTGCCAGCAGTGATGACAGATATGAAGCTTTCTTT
CDR3: CASSDDRYEAFF
size: NA
V: TRBV25-1
J: TRBJ1-1
D: NA

DNA: TGTGCCAGCAGTTCCGGGGCCTACTATGGCTACACCTTC
CDR3: CASSSGAYYGYTF
size: NA
V: TRBV27
J: TRBJ1-2
D: NA

DNA: TGTGCCAGCTCACCTTCGCTTGCGGGTGTGGGAGAAAAACTGTTTTTT
CDR3: CASSPSLAGVGEKLFF
size: NA
V: TRBV18
J: TRBJ1-4
D: NA

DNA: TGTGCCAGCAGCATGTACAGGGGGATCTACAATGAGCAGTTCTTC
CDR3: CASSMYRGIYNEQFF
size: NA
V: TRBV21-1
J: TRBJ2-1
D: NA

DNA: TGTGCCATCGGGACTAGCAGTGCTAGCACAGATACGCAGTATTTT
CDR3: CAIGTSSASTDTQYF
size: NA
V: TRBV10-3
J: TRBJ2-3
D: TRBD2

DNA: TGCGCCAGCAGCCCGTTGGGGCGGGGGTTCACAGATACGCAGTATTTT
CDR3: CASSPLGRGFTDTQYF
size: few
V: TRBV5-1
J: TRBJ2-3
D: TRBD2

DNA: TGTGCCATCAGTGAGGTCCCGGGGGGTCGATACAATGAGCAGTTCTTC
CDR3: CAISEVPGGRYNEQFF
size: NA
V: TRBV10-3
J: TRBJ2-1
D: TRBD2

DNA: TGCGCCAGCAGCCCGGGGATAGGGTATGGCTACACCTTC
CDR3: CASSPGIGYGYTF
size: NA
V: TRBV5-1
J: TRBJ1-2
D: NA

DNA: TGTGCCAGCAGCCCACAGGGTAGTGGAGAGACCCAGTACTTC
CDR3: CASSPQGSGETQYF
size: NA
V: TRBV7-2
J: TRBJ2-5
D: NA

DNA: TGTGCCACCAGCAGGGGGGGGACAGGAAACACTGAAGCTTTCTTT
CDR3: CATSRGGTGNTEAFF
size: NA
V: TRBV15
J: TRBJ1-1
D: TRBD1

DNA: TGTGCCAGCAGCCGGGAGGGACAGGGGAAAGAGACCCAGTACTTC
CDR3: CASSREGQGKETQYF
size: NA
V: TRBV5-4
J: TRBJ2-5
D: TRBD1

DNA: TGCGCCAGCAGCTCAACCCTTAGTTACGGCTACGAGCAGTACTTC
CDR3: CASSSTLSYGYEQYF
size: NA
V: TRBV5-1
J: TRBJ2-7
D: NA

DNA: TGTGCCAGCAGTGACCTCCTACCGCGGGAGCTGTTTTTT
CDR3: CASSDLLPRELFF
size: NA
V: TRBV6-1
J: TRBJ2-2
D: NA

DNA: TGTGCCAGAAGCGACCGGGGGGGCAAAAACATTCAGTACTTC
CDR3: CARSDRGGKNIQYF
size: NA
V: TRBV5-3
J: TRBJ2-4
D: TRBD2

DNA: TGTGCCAGCAGCTTAGGGACAGGGTTAAAACAGCCCCAGCATTTT
CDR3: CASSLGTGLKQPQHF
size: NA
V: TRBV7-2
J: TRBJ1-5
D: TRBD1

DNA: TGCGCCAGCAGCTTGCCCCGGACTAGCGGGGGGTACAATGAGCAGTTCTTC
CDR3: CASSLPRTSGGYNEQFF
size: NA
V: TRBV5-1
J: TRBJ2-1
D: TRBD2

DNA: TGCGCCAGCAGCTTGGACCCCTACAGGAGCTCTAACTATGGCTACACCTTC
CDR3: CASSLDPYRSSNYGYTF
size: once
V: TRBV5-1
J: TRBJ1-2
D: NA

DNA: TGTGCCAGCAGCTTGAGCGGACAGGCTGGGGCTTTCTTT
CDR3: CASSLSGQAGAFF
size: NA
V: TRBV5-4
J: TRBJ1-1
D: TRBD1

DNA: TGTGCCAGCAGCTTCTCTCCGGGGTTAGAGACCCAGTACTTC
CDR3: CASSFSPGLETQYF
size: NA
V: TRBV11-2
J: TRBJ2-5
D: NA

DNA: TGCAGCGTTGAAGAGGGCTACACCTTC
CDR3: CSVEEGYTF
size: few
V: TRBV29-1
J: TRBJ1-2
D: NA